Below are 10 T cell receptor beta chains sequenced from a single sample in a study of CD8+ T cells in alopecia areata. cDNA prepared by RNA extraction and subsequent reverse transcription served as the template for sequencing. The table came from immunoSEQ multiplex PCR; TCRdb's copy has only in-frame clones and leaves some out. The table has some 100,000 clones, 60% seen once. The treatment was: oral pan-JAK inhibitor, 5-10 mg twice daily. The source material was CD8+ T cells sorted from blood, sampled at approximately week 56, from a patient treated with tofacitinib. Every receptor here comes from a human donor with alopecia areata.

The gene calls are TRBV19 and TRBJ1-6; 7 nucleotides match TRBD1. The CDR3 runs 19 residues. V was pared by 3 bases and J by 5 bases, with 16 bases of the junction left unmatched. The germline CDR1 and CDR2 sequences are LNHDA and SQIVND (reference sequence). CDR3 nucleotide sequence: TGTGCCAGTAGTATCGTACGGATTCAGGGGGTCTTCGATAATTCACCCCTCCACTTT. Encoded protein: CASSIVRIQGVFDNSPLHF.

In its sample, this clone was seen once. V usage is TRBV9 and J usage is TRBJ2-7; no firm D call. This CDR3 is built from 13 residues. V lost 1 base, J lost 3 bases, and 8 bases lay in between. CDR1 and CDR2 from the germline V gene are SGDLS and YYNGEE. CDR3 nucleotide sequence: TGTGCCAGCAGCGTAAACCTCGACTACGAGCAGTACTTC. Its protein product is CASSVNLDYEQYF.

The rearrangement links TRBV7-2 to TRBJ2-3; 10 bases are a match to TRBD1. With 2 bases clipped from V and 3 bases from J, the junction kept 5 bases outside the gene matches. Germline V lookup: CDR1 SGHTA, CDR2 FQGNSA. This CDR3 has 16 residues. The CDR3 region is CASSLWTGGRTDTQYF. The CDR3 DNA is TGTGCCAGCAGCTTATGGACAGGGGGAAGGACAGATACGCAGTATTTT.

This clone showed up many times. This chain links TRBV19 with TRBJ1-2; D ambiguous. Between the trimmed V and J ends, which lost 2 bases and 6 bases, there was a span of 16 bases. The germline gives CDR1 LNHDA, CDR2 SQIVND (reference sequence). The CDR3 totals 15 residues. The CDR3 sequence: CASSISVGRDDGYTF. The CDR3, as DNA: TGTGCCAGTAGTATATCAGTGGGGAGGGATGATGGCTACACCTTC.

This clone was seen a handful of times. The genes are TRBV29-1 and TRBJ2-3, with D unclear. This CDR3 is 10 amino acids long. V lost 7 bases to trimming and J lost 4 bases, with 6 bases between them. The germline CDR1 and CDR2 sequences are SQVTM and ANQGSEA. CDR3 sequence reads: CSGRSDTQYF. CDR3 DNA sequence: TGCAGCGGTAGATCAGATACGCAGTATTTT.

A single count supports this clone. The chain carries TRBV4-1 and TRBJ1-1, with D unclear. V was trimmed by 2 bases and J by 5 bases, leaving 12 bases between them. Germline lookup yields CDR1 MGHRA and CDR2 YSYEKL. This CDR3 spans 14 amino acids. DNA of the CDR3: TGCGCCAGCAGCCAAAAAGGACTTAAAACTGAAGCTTTCTTT. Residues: CASSQKGLKTEAFF.

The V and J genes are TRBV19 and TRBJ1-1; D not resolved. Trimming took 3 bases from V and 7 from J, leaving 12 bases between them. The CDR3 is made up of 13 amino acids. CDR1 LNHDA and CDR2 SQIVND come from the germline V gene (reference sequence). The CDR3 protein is CASSMGSAGEAFF. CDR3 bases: TGTGCCAGTAGTATGGGCTCGGCGGGTGAAGCTTTCTTT.

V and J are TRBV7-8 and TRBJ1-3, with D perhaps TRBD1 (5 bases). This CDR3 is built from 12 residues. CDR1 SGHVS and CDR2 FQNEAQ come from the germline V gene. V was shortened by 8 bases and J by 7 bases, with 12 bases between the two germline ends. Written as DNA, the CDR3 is TGTGCCAGCGGATCTGGGGCGAACACCATATATTTT. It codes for CASGSGANTIYF.

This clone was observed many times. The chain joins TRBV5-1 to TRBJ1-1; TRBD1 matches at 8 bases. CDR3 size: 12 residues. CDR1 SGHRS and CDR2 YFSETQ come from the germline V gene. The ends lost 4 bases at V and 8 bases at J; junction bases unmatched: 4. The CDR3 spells CASSAGTGEAFF. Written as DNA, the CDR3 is TGCGCCAGCAGCGCTGGGACAGGCGAAGCTTTCTTT.

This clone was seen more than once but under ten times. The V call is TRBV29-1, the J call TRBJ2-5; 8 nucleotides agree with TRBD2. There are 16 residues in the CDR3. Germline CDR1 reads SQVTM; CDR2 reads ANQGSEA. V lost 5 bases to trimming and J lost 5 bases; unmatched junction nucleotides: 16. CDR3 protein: CSVITTSGNVRETQYF. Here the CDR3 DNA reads TGCAGCGTTATCACTACTAGCGGAAATGTTAGGGAGACCCAGTACTTC.